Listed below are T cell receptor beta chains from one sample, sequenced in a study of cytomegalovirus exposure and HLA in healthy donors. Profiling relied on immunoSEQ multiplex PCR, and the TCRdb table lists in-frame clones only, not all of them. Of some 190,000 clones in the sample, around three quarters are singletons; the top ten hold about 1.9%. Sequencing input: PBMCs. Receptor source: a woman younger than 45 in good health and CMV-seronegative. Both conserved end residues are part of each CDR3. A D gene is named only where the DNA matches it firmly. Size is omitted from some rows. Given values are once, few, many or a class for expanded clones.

CASSLTGTGRWETQYF,TGCGCCAGCAGCTTGACCGGGACAGGGCGGTGGGAGACCCAGTACTTC,16,-,TRBJ2-5,TRBV5-1,TRBD1
CAISVDRDAAEAFF,TGTGCCATCAGTGTAGACAGGGATGCGGCTGAAGCTTTCTTT,14,-,TRBJ1-1,TRBV10-3,TRBD1
CASSSRGGRTTYEQYF,TGTGCCAGCAGTTCTCGCGGGGGGCGAACAACCTACGAGCAGTACTTC,16,-,TRBJ2-7,TRBV6-6,TRBD2
CASSIAAGNTIYF,TGTGCCAGCAGTATAGCGGCTGGAAACACCATATATTTT,13,-,TRBJ1-3,TRBV6-4,-
CTSRRVGEADTEAFF,TGCACCAGCCGACGCGTTGGAGAAGCGGACACTGAAGCTTTCTTT,15,once,TRBJ1-1,TRBV1,-
CASRALDRGGADTQYF,TGTGCCAGCAGAGCACTTGACAGGGGAGGGGCAGATACGCAGTATTTT,16,few,TRBJ2-3,TRBV5-6,-
CASSSPGTGNYGYTF,TGTGCCAGCAGCTCTCCCGGGACAGGAAACTATGGCTACACCTTC,15,-,TRBJ1-2,TRBV5-4,TRBD1
CASALQGGYQETQYF,TGTGCTAGTGCCCTACAGGGAGGGTACCAAGAGACCCAGTACTTC,15,-,TRBJ2-5,TRBV12-5,-
CASSYWDSHGYTF,TGTGCCAGCAGTTATTGGGACAGTCATGGCTACACCTTC,13,-,TRBJ1-2,TRBV6-6,TRBD1
CASIPDRGDYNEQFF,TGTGCCAGCATCCCGGACAGGGGAGATTACAATGAGCAGTTCTTC,15,-,TRBJ2-1,TRBV28,TRBD1
CASSLARDSYEQYF,TGTGCCAGCAGCTTAGCGCGGGACAGCTACGAGCAGTACTTC,14,few,TRBJ2-7,TRBV7-9,-
CASSPREGGYEQYF,TGCGCCAGCAGCCCCCGGGAGGGGGGCTACGAGCAGTACTTC,14,once,TRBJ2-7,TRBV4-1,TRBD2
CASSKEGTEQETQYF,TGTGCCAGCAGCAAAGAAGGGACAGAACAAGAGACCCAGTACTTC,15,once,TRBJ2-5,TRBV9,TRBD1
CASSPLTLTRGINSPLHF,TGTGCCAGCAGCCCGCTGACACTTACTAGGGGGATTAATTCACCCCTCCACTTT,18,few,TRBJ1-6,TRBV7-2,-
CASRDTSSTDTQYF,TGCGCCAGCAGGGACACCTCTAGCACAGATACGCAGTATTTT,14,once,TRBJ2-3,TRBV5-1,-